This T cell receptor beta chain was documented in a study of cytomegalovirus exposure and HLA in healthy donors (dated by TCRdb to between 2016 and 2019). Looking at the study overall: The roughly 700 repertoires of the first cohort and the roughly 120 validation repertoires were produced on the same platform, according to a later analysis. The study was designed to test whether signatures of past pathogen exposure could be identified by cataloging public T cell receptors. Along with the approximately 700-subject first cohort, a separate validation cohort of over a hundred different subjects was used. To predict cytomegalovirus infection status, the study brought together high-throughput TCR immunosequencing, statistical association of individual TCRs with disease status, and machine learning.

What the work shows at the level of the full study, not this receptor alone: The authors suggested that the approach could potentially be generalized to other disease states and immunological phenotypes. A later analysis had no HLA typing for the validation cohort, so co-occurrence there was scored across all 120 repertoires. A later analysis found that TCRs clustered in the first cohort also tended to co-occur in the 120 validation repertoires, with 94% of cluster scores above 0. Most TCR sequences were observed very rarely across donors, whereas some public TCRs were present in many individuals. A few of the identified cytomegalovirus-associated TCR beta chains were confirmed in vitro to be specific for cytomegalovirus antigens. In the study, about 150 TCR beta chains were listed as associated with cytomegalovirus. In both the original and validation cohorts, the classifier was reported to diagnose cytomegalovirus status with high specificity and sensitivity.

About this clone itself: Its target antigen remains unknown. No much larger clonotype is one base removed from it; base qualities were not supplied.

Counted from cysteine to phenylalanine, this CDR3 has 18 amino acids. Only the CDR3 DNA is retained, 54 bases long and in frame from the first base. Reading the germline V gene gives CDR1 SGHAT and CDR2 FQNNGV. At the junction V is shortened by 1 base and J by 7 bases; bases outside the gene matches: 11. The donors were included in the validation cohort of 120 subjects, a group kept apart from the roughly 700-subject first cohort. The library was built by means of the immunoSEQ multiplex PCR assay. The authors' pipeline ran thus. To diagnose cytomegalovirus status from the catalog of TCR beta chain sequences, a statistical classification framework was built. TCRdb provides this immuneACCESS table in a form limited to in-frame rearrangements. Some clones are lacking; in checked studies, under half of them reflect an unresolved V gene, and why the rest are absent is not known. The V and J calls and the clone size are those of that table, but D and trimming were determined from the DNA. Here the sample has about 260,000 clones; about 90% occur a single time. The top ten constitute just over 3% of the sample.

Sequenced sample: PBMCs. The sequence was obtained from a woman aged 25 to 39 in good health and CMV-seronegative. The chain is assembled from TRBV11-2 and TRBJ2-1, with TRBD2 identical over 12 junction bases. The CDR3: CASSLGFGDLAGGNEQFF. The nucleotide sequence is given as TGTGCCAGCAGCTTAGGGTTTGGGGATCTAGCGGGAGGGAATGAGCAGTTCTTC. The CDR3 plus the reference TRBV11-2 and TRBJ2-1 genes for the other parts give the full variable domain: EAGVAQSPRYKIIEKRQSVAFWCNPISGHATLYWYQQILGQGPKLLIQFQNNGVVDDSQLPKDRFSAERLKGVDSTLKIQPAKLEDSAVYLCASSLGFGDLAGGNEQFFGPGTRLTVL.